Listed below are T cell receptor beta chains from one sample, sequenced in a study of OX40 agonist ivuxolimab in advanced cancers. TCRdb keeps only in-frame clones here, not all; method: immunoSEQ multiplex PCR. The sample lists roughly 48,000 clones, 85% to 90% occurring once. The starting material was CD4+ or CD8+ T cells sorted from blood, obtained in a trial of the OX40 agonist ivuxolimab. These receptors were collected from an adult with an advanced solid tumor such as melanoma, head and neck, liver or kidney cancer. CDR3s include the opening cysteine and the closing phenylalanine or tryptophan. A D gene is named only where the DNA matches it firmly. Clone size, where shown, is once, few, many, or a class for clones that have expanded.

j_call d_call clone_size v_call cdr3_aa cdr3_nt
TRBJ1-2 TRBD1 NA TRBV6-4 CASTPPSDRRTANYGYTF TGTGCCAGCACCCCCCCATCGGACAGGCGGACCGCTAACTATGGCTACACCTTC
TRBJ2-7 NA NA TRBV7-9 CASSSRGYEQYF TGTGCCAGCAGCTCCAGGGGCTACGAGCAGTACTTC
TRBJ2-1 TRBD1 NA TRBV14 CASSHIGRGLNEQFF TGTGCCAGCAGCCATATAGGTAGGGGGCTAAATGAGCAGTTCTTC
TRBJ1-2 NA NA TRBV29-1 CSATEGDYGYTF TGCAGCGCGACGGAGGGCGACTATGGCTACACCTTC
TRBJ1-3 NA NA TRBV30 CAWSVHGVDTIYF TGTGCCTGGAGTGTACACGGGGTAGACACCATATATTTT
TRBJ1-1 NA few TRBV4-1 CASSQDPAVNTEAFF TGCGCCAGCAGCCAAGATCCAGCGGTGAACACTGAAGCTTTCTTT
TRBJ1-1 NA NA TRBV19 CASSIVTGEAFF TGTGCCAGTAGTATTGTAACAGGGGAAGCTTTCTTT
TRBJ2-5 TRBD2 NA TRBV13 CASSLGTSWETQYF TGTGCCAGCAGCTTAGGGACTAGCTGGGAGACCCAGTACTTC
TRBJ2-2 TRBD1 NA TRBV7-2 CASTFQGGQGAGELFF TGTGCCAGCACCTTCCAAGGGGGACAGGGGGCCGGGGAGCTGTTTTTT
TRBJ1-1 NA NA TRBV5-8 CASSLDPFDLNTEAFF TGTGCCAGCAGCTTAGATCCGTTCGACTTGAACACTGAAGCTTTCTTT
TRBJ1-2 NA medium-sized TRBV4-3 CASSQPRLRFWGYTF TGCGCCAGCAGCCAACCCAGGCTTAGATTCTGGGGCTACACCTTC
TRBJ1-4 NA NA TRBV7-6 CASSLAIDPATNEKLFF TGTGCCAGCAGCTTAGCTATCGACCCCGCAACTAATGAAAAACTGTTTTTT
TRBJ2-7 TRBD1 NA TRBV5-1 CASSSTGASYEQYF TGCGCCAGCAGCTCCACAGGGGCCTCCTACGAGCAGTACTTC
TRBJ2-3 NA NA TRBV9 CASSVLTNTQYF TGTGCCAGCAGCGTACTCACAAATACGCAGTATTTT
TRBJ2-5 TRBD2 NA TRBV7-7 CASSLNSGAQETQYF TGTGCCAGCAGCTTAAATAGCGGGGCACAAGAGACCCAGTACTTC
TRBJ2-5 NA NA TRBV13 CASRPRGGGSETQYF TGTGCCAGCCGACCACGTGGGGGGGGCAGTGAGACCCAGTACTTC
TRBJ2-7 NA NA TRBV9 CASSVGSRTSYEQYF TGTGCCAGCAGCGTAGGATCAAGGACGAGCTACGAGCAGTACTTC
TRBJ1-1 NA few TRBV13 CASSSTEEAFF TGTGCCAGCAGCTCTACAGAGGAAGCTTTCTTT
TRBJ1-3 NA NA TRBV27 CASSRDSGSGNTIYF TGTGCCAGCAGTCGGGACTCCGGCTCTGGAAACACCATATATTTT
TRBJ2-3 TRBD2 NA TRBV9 CASSVSAGGPGDTQYF TGTGCCAGCAGCGTATCTGCGGGAGGGCCGGGAGATACGCAGTATTTT
TRBJ2-2 NA NA TRBV9 CASSVGGFTGELFF TGTGCCAGCAGCGTAGGAGGGTTCACCGGGGAGCTGTTTTTT
TRBJ2-7 NA few TRBV5-6 CASSSTGSSYEQYF TGTGCCAGCAGCTCTACAGGGTCATCCTACGAGCAGTACTTC
TRBJ2-2 TRBD2 NA TRBV7-7 CASSLGERGSITGELFF TGTGCCAGCAGCTTAGGCGAGCGGGGGAGCATCACCGGGGAGCTGTTTTTT
TRBJ1-1 NA NA TRBV6-1 CASSEARGGIGEAFF TGTGCCAGCAGTGAAGCGCGGGGGGGTATAGGTGAAGCTTTCTTT
TRBJ2-2 TRBD2 NA TRBV11-3 CASSLTSGGANTGELFF TGTGCCAGCAGCCTGACTAGCGGGGGGGCGAACACCGGGGAGCTGTTTTTT
TRBJ2-1 TRBD2 NA TRBV5-5 CASSPSVGGRNNEQFF TGTGCCAGCAGCCCCTCGGTGGGCGGGAGAAACAATGAGCAGTTCTTC
TRBJ2-5 NA NA TRBV27 CASSPAPAGETQYF TGTGCCAGCAGCCCCGCCCCAGCGGGAGAGACCCAGTACTTC
TRBJ2-1 NA NA TRBV19 CASRNREGEQFF TGTGCCAGTAGGAACAGGGAGGGTGAGCAGTTCTTC
TRBJ1-1 NA once TRBV29-1 CSVAQPEAFF TGCAGCGTTGCACAGCCGGAAGCTTTCTTT
TRBJ2-7 TRBD2 NA TRBV10-2 CASSPLPAGVNEQYF TGCGCCAGCAGCCCCCTTCCAGCGGGGGTGAACGAGCAGTACTTC
TRBJ1-4 NA NA TRBV9 CASSVAGLGSTNEKLFF TGTGCCAGCAGCGTAGCAGGACTAGGGTCCACTAATGAAAAACTGTTTTTT
TRBJ2-1 TRBD2 NA TRBV4-1 CASSQEVSGRREPSYNEQFF TGCGCCAGCAGCCAAGAAGTTTCGGGCAGGCGGGAGCCCTCCTACAATGAGCAGTTCTTC
TRBJ2-5 TRBD1 NA TRBV5-6 CASSLGTGRETQYF TGTGCCAGCAGCTTGGGGACAGGGAGAGAGACCCAGTACTTC
TRBJ2-1 NA NA TRBV9 CASSEWSYNEQFF TGTGCCAGCAGCGAATGGTCCTACAATGAGCAGTTCTTC
TRBJ2-1 NA NA TRBV7-2 CASSLLGGTVSDEQFF TGTGCCAGCAGCTTATTAGGAGGGACAGTATCTGATGAGCAGTTCTTC
TRBJ1-1 TRBD1 NA TRBV5-6 CASSLGPGTGGTEAFF TGTGCCAGCAGCTTGGGTCCCGGGACAGGGGGCACTGAAGCTTTCTTT
TRBJ2-4 NA NA TRBV7-9 CASSLSRDTKNIQYF TGTGCCAGCAGCTTATCGCGGGATACCAAAAACATTCAGTACTTC
TRBJ2-2 TRBD2 NA TRBV7-9 CASSLEAGVTGELFF TGTGCCAGCAGCTTAGAGGCGGGAGTCACCGGGGAGCTGTTTTTT
TRBJ2-5 NA NA TRBV7-9 CASSSGPRETQYF TGTGCCAGCAGCTCGGGCCCGAGGGAGACCCAGTACTTC
TRBJ2-5 TRBD1 few TRBV7-9 CASSLTGGAGSETQYF TGTGCCAGCAGCTTAACAGGGGGCGCCGGTTCCGAGACCCAGTACTTC
TRBJ2-7 NA NA TRBV5-4 CASSLIGGQTETKYF TGTGCCAGCAGCTTGATCGGCGGGCAGACCGAAACGAAGTACTTC
TRBJ2-7 TRBD1 NA TRBV5-6 CASSLADRAEQYF TGTGCCAGCAGCTTGGCGGACAGGGCCGAGCAGTACTTC
TRBJ1-6 NA NA TRBV9 CASSATQGDLGSPLHF TGTGCCAGCAGCGCGACGCAAGGGGATTTGGGTTCACCCCTCCACTTT
TRBJ2-3 TRBD2 NA TRBV11-1 CASSLPSIAGGPYMDTQYF TGTGCCAGCAGCTTACCCTCAATAGCGGGGGGGCCTTATATGGATACGCAGTATTTT
TRBJ1-5 NA NA TRBV2 CASSDEFMRGNQPQHF TGTGCCAGCAGTGATGAGTTTATGAGGGGCAATCAGCCCCAGCATTTT
TRBJ2-7 TRBD1 NA TRBV30 CSSADRGSEQYF TGTTCTAGCGCAGACAGGGGCAGCGAGCAGTACTTC
TRBJ2-7 NA NA TRBV7-9 CASSVPGDRAYEQYF TGTGCCAGCAGCGTACCCGGGGACCGAGCCTACGAGCAGTACTTC
TRBJ2-2 NA NA TRBV5-4 CASSALNLGGELFF TGTGCCAGCAGCGCACTGAATCTTGGCGGGGAGCTGTTTTTT
TRBJ2-3 NA NA TRBV7-9 CASSLAAEGGTQYF TGTGCCAGCAGCTTAGCGGCCGAGGGCGGTACGCAGTATTTT